Below, 32 T cell receptor beta chains from the same sample are listed, as sequenced in a study of cytomegalovirus exposure and HLA in healthy donors. Both 60 Vbeta primers and 13 Jbeta primers went into the PCR. Generated by immunoSEQ multiplex PCR, the TCRdb table keeps only in-frame clones and is missing some. The sample lists roughly 120,000 clones, approximately 80% seen once, with more than 2.5% in the top ten. Sample: PBMCs. These receptors originate from a male donor in good health and CMV-seronegative.

The chain links TRBV10-3 to TRBJ2-3, with 10 nucleotides matching TRBD2. V shed 4 bases, J shed 3 bases, and the junction held 4 bases outside the gene matches. In germline, CDR1 is ENHRY, CDR2 SYGVKD. The CDR3 is made up of 15 amino acids. The CDR3 protein is CAISALAGDTDTQYF. The CDR3 bases are TGTGCCATCAGTGCGCTAGCGGGAGATACAGATACGCAGTATTTT.

The CDR3 bases are TGTGCCAGCAGCAGTGGACAGAACACTGAAGCTTTCTTT. Protein sequence: CASSSGQNTEAFF. The J gene is TRBJ1-1, the V gene TRBV5-4; TRBD1 is a possible D gene (5 bases). CDR1 and CDR2 (germline): SGHNT, YYREEE (reference sequence). This CDR3 spans 13 amino acids. V was cut by 4 bases and J by 1 base, with 8 bases left in between.

The V call is TRBV7-9, the J call TRBJ2-5; D is ambiguous. V was cut by 4 bases and J by 0 bases, with 9 bases left in between. This CDR3 has 14 amino acids. Per the germline V gene, CDR1 is SEHNR and CDR2 is FQNEAQ (reference sequence). Written as DNA, the CDR3 is TGTGCCAGCAGCTCTTCAGTGTACCAAGAGACCCAGTACTTC. Translated: CASSSSVYQETQYF.

The chain has TRBV21-1 and TRBJ1-3; TRBD1, the table's D call, was not compared with the DNA. TRBV21-1 is annotated as a pseudogene. There are 18 residues in the CDR3. CDR3 bases: TGTGCCAGCAGCCAAAGAATGTTTAACAGGGACTCTGGAAACACCATATATTTT. This gives the protein CASSQRMFNRDSGNTIYF.

There are a few counts of this clone. The DNA of the CDR3 is TGTGCCAGCAGCGTAGCTACAGGGGATGAGCAGTTCTTC. It encodes CASSVATGDEQFF. This sequence joins TRBV9 and TRBJ2-1, with 7 bases fitting TRBD1. CDR1 and CDR2 (germline): SGDLS, YYNGEE. Unmatched junction bases numbered 2, after V lost 0 bases and J lost 8 bases. The CDR3 runs to 13 residues. Filled out from reference TRBV9 and TRBJ2-1, the complete variable domain reads DSGVTQTPKHLITATGQRVTLRCSPRSGDLSVYWYQQSLDQGLQFLIQYYNGEERAKGNILERFSAQQFPDLHSELNLSSLELGDSALYFCASSVATGDEQFFGPGTRLTVL.

This chain uses TRBV6-5 with TRBJ1-2, with 10 nucleotides matching TRBD1. The length of the CDR3 is 14 residues. The germline gives CDR1 MNHEY, CDR2 SVGAGI. Trimming at V came to 6 bases and at J to 6 bases, leaving 7 bases not matched to a gene. The DNA for the CDR3 is TGTGCCAGCAGCCCCGGGACAGGGGTTCATGGCTACACCTTC. The encoded protein is CASSPGTGVHGYTF.

This clone was detected only a few times. V is TRBV11-2 and J is TRBJ2-2, with 16 bases fitting TRBD2. This CDR3 has 16 residues. CDR1 is SGHAT and CDR2 is FQNNGV in the germline V gene. V was pared by 4 bases and J by 6 bases, with 2 bases of the junction left unmatched. This CDR3 is CASSWGLAGGSGELFF. DNA for the CDR3: TGTGCCAGCAGCTGGGGACTAGCGGGAGGGTCCGGGGAGCTGTTTTTT. Drawing the rest from reference TRBV11-2 and TRBJ2-2, the complete variable domain is EAGVAQSPRYKIIEKRQSVAFWCNPISGHATLYWYQQILGQGPKLLIQFQNNGVVDDSQLPKDRFSAERLKGVDSTLKIQPAKLEDSAVYLCASSWGLAGGSGELFFGEGSRLTVL.

This clone came up a few times. This rearrangement joins TRBV4-3 to TRBJ2-3; TRBD1 matches at 9 bases. Trimming removed 3 bases from V and 5 bases from J; junction bases left unmatched: 9. In germline, CDR1 is LGHNA, CDR2 YSLEER. This CDR3 contains 16 residues. The CDR3 is CASSQTSGQGQDTQYF. The CDR3 DNA reads TGCGCCAGCAGCCAGACTTCGGGACAGGGACAAGATACGCAGTATTTT.

This clone has only a few counts. This chain uses TRBV14 with TRBJ1-1; D not resolved. The V end was cut by 3 bases, the J end by 9 bases, with 8 bases between. CDR1 is SGHDN and CDR2 is FVKESK in the germline V gene. This CDR3 spans 11 amino acids. The CDR3 DNA follows: TGTGCCAGCAGCCATGCTACCAAAGCTTTCTTT. Its protein is CASSHATKAFF.

A single count supports this clone. The chain carries TRBV5-1 and TRBJ2-2, with 11 bases lining up with TRBD2. The junction had 14 bases not matched to a gene; V was cut back by 5 bases and J by 5 bases. The germline V gene encodes CDR1 SGHRS and CDR2 YFSETQ. The CDR3 loop spans 18 amino acids. The DNA for the CDR3 is TGCGCCAGCAGATTTACTAGCGGGGGCCTCTTAGGGACCGGGGAGCTGTTTTTT. Translation: CASRFTSGGLLGTGELFF.

The genes are TRBV5-4 and TRBJ2-2; TRBD2 matches 8 bases. The junction had 6 bases not matched to a gene; V was cut back by 5 bases and J by 3 bases. The germline V gene encodes CDR1 SGHNT and CDR2 YYREEE (reference sequence). There are 15 residues in the CDR3. The CDR3 spells CASRKAGGDTGELFF. CDR3 DNA: TGTGCCAGCAGGAAGGCGGGGGGCGACACCGGGGAGCTGTTTTTT. The whole variable domain, remainder taken from reference TRBV5-4 and TRBJ2-2, is ETGVTQSPTHLIKTRGQQVTLRCSSQSGHNTVSWYQQALGQGPQFIFQYYREEENGRGNFPPRFSGLQFPNYSSELNVNALELDDSALYLCASRKAGGDTGELFFGEGSRLTVL.

The V gene is TRBV5-3, the J gene TRBJ1-2; D gene unclear. TRBV5-3 is labeled an ORF, and its function is uncertain. V lost 3 bases and J lost 13, with 37 bases in between. This CDR3 is built from 19 residues. The CDR3 sequence is CARSSRPYRYNPSYGEGTF. The CDR3 DNA follows: TGTGCCAGAAGCTCCAGACCTTACCGGTACAATCCTTCCTATGGCGAGGGCACCTTC.

This clone has only a few counts. The rearrangement links TRBV5-6 to TRBJ1-6; 8 bases match TRBD1. CDR1 is SGHDT, CDR2 YYEEEE, per germline. The CDR3 sequence is 15 residues long. V shed 4 bases, J shed 5 bases, and the junction held 5 bases outside the gene matches. Written as DNA, the CDR3 is TGTGCCAGCAGCGCAACAGGGGGGAATAATTCACCCCTCCACTTT. Translating gives CASSATGGNNSPLHF.

The CDR3 protein is CASSLTTGGLNQPQHF. The CDR3 DNA reads TGCGCCAGCAGCCTGACGACAGGGGGTCTCAATCAGCCCCAGCATTTT. J is TRBJ1-5 and V is TRBV4-1, with TRBD1 matching 9 bases. Trimming at V came to 4 bases and at J to 3 bases, leaving 7 bases not matched to a gene. Germline V lookup: CDR1 MGHRA, CDR2 YSYEKL. The CDR3 loop spans 16 amino acids.

This chain links TRBV13 with TRBJ2-1, with D perhaps matching TRBD1 (5 bases). Germline-derived CDR1 and CDR2 are PRHDT and FYEKMQ (reference sequence). Trimming cost V 2 bases and J 7 bases, with 15 bases left between them. The CDR3 spans 15 residues. The CDR3 loop reads CASSLRDSTRNEQFF. The CDR3, as DNA: TGTGCCAGCAGCTTAAGAGACAGTACAAGGAATGAGCAGTTCTTC. The complete variable domain, with remaining parts taken from reference TRBV13 and TRBJ2-1, reads AAGVIQSPRHLIKEKRETATLKCYPIPRHDTVYWYQQGPGQDPQFLISFYEKMQSDKGSIPDRFSAQQFSDYHSELNMSSLELGDSALYFCASSLRDSTRNEQFFGPGTRLTVL.

The V and J genes are TRBV27 and TRBJ1-2, with 7 nucleotides matching TRBD1. This CDR3 has 14 residues. CDR1 is MNHEY and CDR2 is SMNVEV in the germline V gene (reference sequence). J gave up 5 bases and V 2 bases, and 5 bases lay outside the gene matches. This chain's CDR3 is CASSLVGTAYGYTF. The CDR3 nucleotides read TGTGCCAGCAGTTTAGTAGGGACAGCTTATGGCTACACCTTC.

V usage is TRBV4-2 and J usage is TRBJ1-4, with D perhaps matching TRBD1 (6 bases). V lost 0 bases, J lost 8 bases, and 16 bases lay in between. The germline gives CDR1 LGHNA, CDR2 YNFKEQ. The CDR3 runs 16 residues. Here the CDR3 reads CASSQDSGAGSEKLFF. CDR3 nucleotide sequence: TGTGCCAGCAGCCAAGATTCAGGGGCAGGGTCCGAAAAACTGTTTTTT.

This chain joins TRBV5-1 and TRBJ1-4, with 11 nucleotides matching TRBD1. The V segment lost 4 bases and the J segment 7 bases; nucleotides outside the gene matches: 6. Per germline, CDR1 SGHRS and CDR2 YFSETQ. The CDR3 covers 15 residues. As DNA, the CDR3 is TGCGCCAGCAGCGGGGGGACAGGGGGAAGTGAAAAACTGTTTTTT. Translated, it gives CASSGGTGGSEKLFF.

The CDR3 bases are TGTGCCAGCAGCACCCAGACAGGATCTTACGAGCAGTACTTC. Translation: CASSTQTGSYEQYF. The V gene is TRBV7-9, the J gene TRBJ2-7; a weak D match, TRBD1 (6 bases). The CDR3 is 14 amino acids. CDR1 and CDR2 from the germline V gene are SEHNR and FQNEAQ (reference sequence). Trimming took off 5 bases at V and 4 bases at J, with 15 bases between the two ends. Drawing the rest from reference TRBV7-9 and TRBJ2-7, the complete variable domain is DTGVSQNPRHKITKRGQNVTFRCDPISEHNRLYWYRQTLGQGPEFLTYFQNEAQLEKSRLLSDRFSAERPKGSFSTLEIQRTEQGDSAMYLCASSTQTGSYEQYFGPGTRLTVT.

CDR3 coding DNA: TGTGCCAGCTCACCACTCCTAGCGGGAGGGCTCACAGATACGCAGTATTTT. Translated: CASSPLLAGGLTDTQYF. The chain combines TRBV18 with TRBJ2-3; 12 positions agree with TRBD2. The germline V gene encodes CDR1 KGHSH and CDR2 LQKENI. This CDR3 is 17 amino acids long. Trimming took 1 base from V and 2 from J; bases not matched to a gene: 4. Together with reference TRBV18 and TRBJ2-3, the CDR3 gives the full variable domain: NAGVMQNPRHLVRRRGQEARLRCSPMKGHSHVYWYRQLPEEGLKFMVYLQKENIIDESGMPKERFSAEFPKEGPSILRIQQVVRGDSAAYFCASSPLLAGGLTDTQYFGPGTRLTVL.

The rearrangement uses TRBV4-1 and TRBJ1-2; D may be TRBD1 (6 bases). The CDR3 extends over 15 amino acids. Trimming took 0 bases from V and 4 from J, leaving 12 bases between them. Germline loops: CDR1 MGHRA, CDR2 YSYEKL. DNA for the CDR3: TGCGCCAGCAGCCAAGACGAGGGGGTAGGCTATGGCTACACCTTC. Its translation is CASSQDEGVGYGYTF.

The rearrangement links TRBV11-2 to TRBJ1-2; possibly TRBD1 for D (5 bases). This CDR3 has 15 amino acids. Germline V gene sequence: CDR1 SGHAT, CDR2 FQNNGV. With 3 bases removed from V and 4 bases from J, the gap between germline ends came to 15 bases. The CDR3 nucleotides read TGTGCCAGCAGCTTTGGGGGAGGGATTCTCTATGGCTACACCTTC. Protein sequence: CASSFGGGILYGYTF. The full variable domain, rest sourced from reference TRBV11-2 and TRBJ1-2, is EAGVAQSPRYKIIEKRQSVAFWCNPISGHATLYWYQQILGQGPKLLIQFQNNGVVDDSQLPKDRFSAERLKGVDSTLKIQPAKLEDSAVYLCASSFGGGILYGYTFGSGTRLTVV.

The chain recombines TRBV4-1 with TRBJ1-2; D call uncertain. CDR1 MGHRA and CDR2 YSYEKL come from the germline V gene. The CDR3 loop spans 16 amino acids. With 2 bases removed from V and 8 bases from J, the gap between germline ends came to 21 bases. In nucleotides, the CDR3 is TGCGCCAGCAGCCAAACCGCCGGGCCCCCCGGGAGCGGCTACACCTTC. It is translated as CASSQTAGPPGSGYTF.

The V gene is TRBV7-2, the J gene TRBJ2-3; 7 bases map to TRBD2. Germline lookup yields CDR1 SGHTA and CDR2 FQGNSA. The V and J ends lost 4 bases and 6 bases, in that order; junction bases with no gene match: 7. CDR3 size: 14 residues. This CDR3 is CASSSRGDLDTQYF. The CDR3 DNA sequence: TGTGCCAGCAGCTCCCGGGGGGACCTGGATACGCAGTATTTT.

This clone was recorded only once. This chain uses TRBV7-2 with TRBJ2-7; possible D gene TRBD2, 5 bases. The CDR3 is 14 residues long. Germline V gene lookup returns CDR1 SGHTA and CDR2 FQGNSA. The V end was cut by 5 bases, the J end by 4 bases, with 15 bases between. In DNA, the CDR3 is TGTGCCAGCAGCACTGGGGAGCCCAAATACGAGCAGTACTTC. Amino acids: CASSTGEPKYEQYF.

This chain connects TRBV19 to TRBJ2-4; 11 nucleotides align to TRBD1. This CDR3 has 16 amino acids. CDR1 and CDR2 (germline): LNHDA, SQIVND (reference sequence). With 6 bases clipped from V and 3 bases from J, the junction kept 7 bases outside the gene matches. CDR3 protein: CASRQDRGRGKNIQYF. The CDR3 DNA is TGTGCCAGTAGACAGGACAGGGGGCGCGGCAAAAACATTCAGTACTTC.

The chain uses TRBV2 and TRBJ1-4; TRBD1 aligns across 11 bases. V was pared by 6 bases and J by 0 bases, with 3 bases of the junction left unmatched. The CDR3 sequence is 16 residues long. Per the germline V gene, CDR1 is SNHLY and CDR2 is FYNNEI. The CDR3 bases are TGTGCCAGCAGGGGGACAGGGGGATCAACTAATGAAAAACTGTTTTTT. It codes for CASRGTGGSTNEKLFF.

The rearrangement uses TRBV5-6 and TRBJ2-7; tentative D call: TRBD1 (5 bases). The CDR3 contains 12 residues. The germline V and J ends were trimmed by 0 bases and 6 bases, with 7 bases remaining between them. Germline lookup yields CDR1 SGHDT and CDR2 YYEEEE. In nucleotides, the CDR3 is TGTGCCAGCAGCTTGGGTGGGGCCGAGCAGTACTTC. It yields the protein CASSLGGAEQYF.

The CDR3 protein is CASSFTGQGGDEQYF. CDR3 in DNA: TGTGCCAGCAGTTTCACCGGACAGGGCGGAGACGAGCAGTACTTC. V and J are TRBV28 and TRBJ2-7; TRBD1 aligns across 8 bases. This CDR3 is 15 amino acids long. Trimming cost V 3 bases and J 5 bases; bases outside gene matches: 9. CDR1 and CDR2 (germline): MDHEN, SYDVKM. Full variable domain (remainder filled in from reference TRBV28 and TRBJ2-7): DVKVTQSSRYLVKRTGEKVFLECVQDMDHENMFWYRQDPGLGLRLIYFSYDVKMKEKGDIPEGYSVSREKKERFSLILESASTNQTSMYLCASSFTGQGGDEQYFGPGTRLTVT.

This clone came up once. The chain uses TRBV30 and TRBJ2-2; the match to TRBD2 covers 10 bases. Germline-derived CDR1 and CDR2 are GTSNPN and SVGIG (reference sequence). Trimming at V came to 2 bases and at J to 6 bases, leaving 3 bases not matched to a gene. The CDR3 spans 14 residues. The CDR3 loop is CAWSKLAGAGELFF. CDR3 DNA: TGTGCCTGGAGTAAGCTAGCGGGAGCCGGGGAGCTGTTTTTT.

The gene calls are TRBV10-3 and TRBJ1-3; TRBD1 agrees at 7 bases. CDR1 and CDR2 from the germline V gene are ENHRY and SYGVKD. V lost 2 bases, J lost 0 bases, and 7 bases stayed unmatched. This CDR3 is built from 17 residues. In DNA form, the CDR3 reads TGTGCCATCAGTGAGGGGAGACAGGGCCTCTCTGGAAACACCATATATTTT. Translation gives CAISEGRQGLSGNTIYF.

This sequence joins TRBV5-4 and TRBJ1-2, with TRBD1 matching over 8 bases. This CDR3 contains 13 residues. CDR1 and CDR2 (germline): SGHNT, YYREEE (reference sequence). The ends lost 0 bases at V and 7 bases at J; junction bases unmatched: 2. The CDR3 DNA reads TGTGCCAGCAGCTTGGCAGGGGGCCGTGGCTACACCTTC. It is translated as CASSLAGGRGYTF.